This is a list of T cell receptor beta chains from one sample in a study of shared clonotypes between healthy human individuals. Data came from immunoSEQ multiplex PCR; TCRdb stores just in-frame clones and leaves some out. The table records about 2.1 million clones, about 92% of them present only once. Sequenced sample: naive CD8+ T cells from PBMCs. The receptors were gathered from a man between 18 and 29 years old in good health. Some clones in this sample may be carry-over from other donors' samples. Both conserved end residues are part of each CDR3. Each record gives: CDR3 protein, CDR3 DNA, clone size, V gene, D gene, J gene, CDR3 length. The D gene is left open where the match is weak. Clone size is given for some rows only: seen once, a few or many times, or a class if the clone is expanded.

CDR3 protein: CASSIGQSLNEKLFF
CDR3 DNA: TGTGCCAGTAGTATTGGACAGAGCCTGAATGAAAAACTGTTTTTT
clone size: NA
V gene: TRBV19
D gene: NA
J gene: TRBJ1-4
CDR3 length: 15

CDR3 protein: CASSLGTTRNDYEQYF
CDR3 DNA: TGTGCCAGCAGCTTAGGGACTACCAGGAACGATTACGAGCAGTACTTC
clone size: NA
V gene: TRBV11-2
D gene: NA
J gene: TRBJ2-7
CDR3 length: 16

CDR3 protein: CASSGGLAGTYNEQFF
CDR3 DNA: TGCGCCAGCAGCGGCGGACTAGCGGGTACCTACAATGAGCAGTTCTTC
clone size: NA
V gene: TRBV5-1
D gene: TRBD2
J gene: TRBJ2-1
CDR3 length: 16

CDR3 protein: CASSLVHEQFF
CDR3 DNA: TGTGCCAGCAGCTTAGTCCATGAGCAGTTCTTC
clone size: NA
V gene: TRBV7-9
D gene: NA
J gene: TRBJ2-1
CDR3 length: 11

CDR3 protein: CASSPRRWHTEAFF
CDR3 DNA: TGTGCCAGCAGTCCCAGACGATGGCACACTGAAGCTTTCTTT
clone size: NA
V gene: TRBV27
D gene: NA
J gene: TRBJ1-1
CDR3 length: 14

CDR3 protein: CASSFVWTDQFF
CDR3 DNA: TGTGCCAGCAGCTTCGTCTGGACAGACCAGTTCTTC
clone size: NA
V gene: TRBV11-1
D gene: NA
J gene: TRBJ2-1
CDR3 length: 12

CDR3 protein: CASSVGGEDTEAFF
CDR3 DNA: TGTGCCAGCAGCGTAGGGGGGGAGGACACTGAAGCTTTCTTT
clone size: few
V gene: TRBV9
D gene: NA
J gene: TRBJ1-1
CDR3 length: 14

CDR3 protein: CASSQGRGTNYGYTF
CDR3 DNA: TGTGCCAGCAGCCAAGGCCGGGGCACTAACTATGGCTACACCTTC
clone size: NA
V gene: TRBV4-2
D gene: NA
J gene: TRBJ1-2
CDR3 length: 15

CDR3 protein: CASRRPIRGYEQYF
CDR3 DNA: TGTGCCAGCAGACGACCGATCAGGGGCTACGAGCAGTACTTC
clone size: NA
V gene: TRBV28
D gene: NA
J gene: TRBJ2-7
CDR3 length: 14

CDR3 protein: CSVVTGVYNEQFF
CDR3 DNA: TGCAGCGTTGTTACGGGTGTATACAATGAGCAGTTCTTC
clone size: NA
V gene: TRBV29-1
D gene: NA
J gene: TRBJ2-1
CDR3 length: 13

CDR3 protein: CASSIAEGFYGYTF
CDR3 DNA: TGTGCCAGTAGTATAGCGGAGGGGTTCTATGGCTACACCTTC
clone size: few
V gene: TRBV19
D gene: NA
J gene: TRBJ1-2
CDR3 length: 14

CDR3 protein: CASSPPGNEQYF
CDR3 DNA: TGTGCCAGCAGTCCGCCCGGAAACGAGCAGTACTTC
clone size: NA
V gene: TRBV27
D gene: NA
J gene: TRBJ2-7
CDR3 length: 12

CDR3 protein: CASNLRQGNTEAFF
CDR3 DNA: TGTGCCAGCAACCTCAGACAGGGAAACACTGAAGCTTTCTTT
clone size: NA
V gene: TRBV5-5
D gene: TRBD1
J gene: TRBJ1-1
CDR3 length: 14

CDR3 protein: CASSTGQGAGELFF
CDR3 DNA: TGTGCCAGCAGCACGGGACAGGGGGCCGGGGAGCTGTTTTTT
clone size: NA
V gene: TRBV5-6
D gene: TRBD1
J gene: TRBJ2-2
CDR3 length: 14

CDR3 protein: CASSSLQGRGEAFF
CDR3 DNA: TGTGCCAGCAGCTCGTTACAGGGGAGAGGAGAAGCTTTCTTT
clone size: NA
V gene: TRBV7-9
D gene: TRBD1
J gene: TRBJ1-1
CDR3 length: 14

CDR3 protein: CASSTDRVGETQYF
CDR3 DNA: TGCGCCAGCAGCACCGACAGGGTTGGGGAGACCCAGTACTTC
clone size: NA
V gene: TRBV4-1
D gene: TRBD1
J gene: TRBJ2-5
CDR3 length: 14

CDR3 protein: CASSQEKRGGELFF
CDR3 DNA: TGCGCCAGCAGCCAAGAGAAACGAGGAGGGGAGCTGTTTTTT
clone size: once
V gene: TRBV4-1
D gene: NA
J gene: TRBJ2-2
CDR3 length: 14

CDR3 protein: CASSLNREMGTDTQYF
CDR3 DNA: TGTGCCAGCAGCTTGAATCGGGAGATGGGGACAGATACGCAGTATTTT
clone size: once
V gene: TRBV7-9
D gene: NA
J gene: TRBJ2-3
CDR3 length: 16

CDR3 protein: CASSTTRFSGNTIYF
CDR3 DNA: TGTGCCAGCAGCACTACCCGATTCTCTGGAAACACCATATATTTT
clone size: NA
V gene: TRBV7-9
D gene: NA
J gene: TRBJ1-3
CDR3 length: 15

CDR3 protein: CASSLAKNWPQGEYEQYF
CDR3 DNA: TGTGCCAGCAGCTTAGCCAAAAATTGGCCTCAGGGGGAGTACGAGCAGTACTTC
clone size: NA
V gene: TRBV7-9
D gene: TRBD1
J gene: TRBJ2-7
CDR3 length: 18

CDR3 protein: CAISDEIGENTGELFF
CDR3 DNA: TGTGCCATCAGTGACGAAATAGGGGAGAACACCGGGGAGCTGTTTTTT
clone size: NA
V gene: TRBV10-3
D gene: NA
J gene: TRBJ2-2
CDR3 length: 16

CDR3 protein: CASSPTKDRGSVEQYF
CDR3 DNA: TGTGCCAGCAGCCCAACCAAGGACAGGGGGAGCGTCGAGCAGTACTTC
clone size: NA
V gene: TRBV21-1
D gene: NA
J gene: TRBJ2-7
CDR3 length: 16

CDR3 protein: CASSELWRGAAKETQYF
CDR3 DNA: TGTGCCAGCAGCGAGCTCTGGCGAGGGGCGGCAAAAGAGACCCAGTACTTC
clone size: once
V gene: TRBV7-2
D gene: NA
J gene: TRBJ2-5
CDR3 length: 17

CDR3 protein: CSVWDTYEQYF
CDR3 DNA: TGCAGCGTCTGGGACACCTACGAGCAGTACTTC
clone size: NA
V gene: TRBV29-1
D gene: NA
J gene: TRBJ2-7
CDR3 length: 11

CDR3 protein: CASSFSSLYSSYNEQFF
CDR3 DNA: TGTGCCAGCAGTTTCTCTAGCCTTTATAGCTCCTACAATGAGCAGTTCTTC
clone size: once
V gene: TRBV28
D gene: NA
J gene: TRBJ2-1
CDR3 length: 17

CDR3 protein: CASTTPPQNTQYF
CDR3 DNA: TGTGCCAGCACGACTCCGCCCCAGAATACGCAGTATTTT
clone size: NA
V gene: TRBV7-9
D gene: NA
J gene: TRBJ2-3
CDR3 length: 13

CDR3 protein: CASSFGGMNTEAFF
CDR3 DNA: TGTGCCAGCAGCTTCGGGGGGATGAACACTGAAGCTTTCTTT
clone size: NA
V gene: TRBV5-8
D gene: NA
J gene: TRBJ1-1
CDR3 length: 14

CDR3 protein: CASLTHEGLEQFF
CDR3 DNA: TGTGCCAGCTTGACTCATGAGGGGCTGGAGCAGTTCTTC
clone size: NA
V gene: TRBV28
D gene: NA
J gene: TRBJ2-1
CDR3 length: 13

CDR3 protein: CAIQSEIGVYGYTF
CDR3 DNA: TGTGCCATCCAATCCGAAATAGGGGTCTATGGCTACACCTTC
clone size: NA
V gene: TRBV2
D gene: NA
J gene: TRBJ1-2
CDR3 length: 14

CDR3 protein: CASSLTMRGKSYEQYF
CDR3 DNA: TGTGCCAGCAGCTTAACCATGAGGGGGAAATCCTACGAGCAGTACTTC
clone size: NA
V gene: TRBV7-3
D gene: NA
J gene: TRBJ2-7
CDR3 length: 16

CDR3 protein: CASGAGGAGNQPQHF
CDR3 DNA: TGTGCCAGCGGCGCGGGGGGGGCAGGCAATCAGCCCCAGCATTTT
clone size: NA
V gene: TRBV7-8
D gene: NA
J gene: TRBJ1-5
CDR3 length: 15

CDR3 protein: CASSLTGGESSSDTEAFF
CDR3 DNA: TGCGCCAGCAGCCTTACAGGGGGCGAATCTTCCTCGGACACTGAAGCTTTCTTT
clone size: NA
V gene: TRBV5-1
D gene: TRBD1
J gene: TRBJ1-1
CDR3 length: 18

CDR3 protein: CASSDPMGFTEAFF
CDR3 DNA: TGTGCCAGTAGTGACCCCATGGGGTTCACTGAAGCTTTCTTT
clone size: NA
V gene: TRBV19
D gene: NA
J gene: TRBJ1-1
CDR3 length: 14

CDR3 protein: CSVVSGRTYTEQFF
CDR3 DNA: TGCAGCGTGGTTAGCGGGAGGACCTACACTGAGCAGTTCTTC
clone size: NA
V gene: TRBV29-1
D gene: TRBD2
J gene: TRBJ2-1
CDR3 length: 14

CDR3 protein: CASSPRGIAGSYNEQFF
CDR3 DNA: TGTGCCAGCAGCCCCCGGGGGATAGCGGGGTCCTACAATGAGCAGTTCTTC
clone size: NA
V gene: TRBV7-9
D gene: TRBD2
J gene: TRBJ2-1
CDR3 length: 17

CDR3 protein: CASSYGTAYGYTF
CDR3 DNA: TGCGCCAGCAGCTACGGGACAGCCTATGGCTACACCTTC
clone size: NA
V gene: TRBV5-1
D gene: TRBD1
J gene: TRBJ1-2
CDR3 length: 13

CDR3 protein: CATTGLADDEQFF
CDR3 DNA: TGTGCCACCACGGGACTAGCTGACGATGAGCAGTTCTTC
clone size: NA
V gene: TRBV27
D gene: TRBD2
J gene: TRBJ2-1
CDR3 length: 13

CDR3 protein: CASSPIRMNTGELFF
CDR3 DNA: TGTGCCAGCAGTCCGATCCGGATGAACACCGGGGAGCTGTTTTTT
clone size: NA
V gene: TRBV6-5
D gene: NA
J gene: TRBJ2-2
CDR3 length: 15

CDR3 protein: CASLRGAEAFF
CDR3 DNA: TGTGCCAGCCTAAGAGGGGCTGAAGCTTTCTTT
clone size: NA
V gene: TRBV6-1
D gene: NA
J gene: TRBJ1-1
CDR3 length: 11

CDR3 protein: CASSLDLRGSSNQPQHF
CDR3 DNA: TGTGCCAGCAGCCTTGATCTCAGGGGCTCTAGCAATCAGCCCCAGCATTTT
clone size: NA
V gene: TRBV7-9
D gene: NA
J gene: TRBJ1-5
CDR3 length: 17

CDR3 protein: CASSLEVSSYNEQFF
CDR3 DNA: TGTGCCAGCAGCTTAGAGGTGAGCTCCTACAATGAGCAGTTCTTC
clone size: NA
V gene: TRBV7-9
D gene: NA
J gene: TRBJ2-1
CDR3 length: 15

CDR3 protein: CASSAGSRALTDTQYF
CDR3 DNA: TGTGCCAGCAGTGCCGGGAGTAGGGCCCTGACAGATACGCAGTATTTT
clone size: NA
V gene: TRBV25-1
D gene: NA
J gene: TRBJ2-3
CDR3 length: 16